Each of the 8 T cell receptor beta chains below was sequenced from the same sample in a study of blood T cell repertoires in COVID-19. Generated by immunoSEQ multiplex PCR, the TCRdb table keeps only in-frame clones and is missing some. The top ten hold roughly 4.3% of the sample, which has roughly 110,000 clones, approximately 84% seen once. Sequenced: peripheral blood. Source of these receptors: a human donor in a cohort sampled during active COVID-19.

This clone occurred once. CDR3 region: CASSVDLNIQYF. CDR3 nucleotides: TGTGCCAGCAGCGTAGACTTAAACATTCAGTACTTC. The J gene is TRBJ2-4, the V gene TRBV9; the D is unclear. There are 12 residues in the CDR3. Germline values: CDR1 SGDLS, CDR2 YYNGEE. V was shortened by 0 bases and J by 6 bases, with 4 bases between the two germline ends.

The V gene is TRBV11-1, the J gene TRBJ2-7; TRBD1 is a possible D gene (6 bases). Trimming left V 5 bases short and J 3 bases short, with 11 bases between. Germline V gives CDR1 SGHAT, CDR2 FQDESV (reference sequence). The CDR3 sequence is 13 residues long. CDR3 DNA sequence: TGTGCCAGCAGCCAGGGGTCCCACTACGAGCAGTACGTC. It encodes CASSQGSHYEQYV.

This clone was counted once. The rearrangement uses TRBV18 and TRBJ2-1, with D perhaps TRBD1 (5 bases). The CDR3 totals 15 residues. Trimming stripped 9 bases from V and 2 bases from J, with 17 bases between. From germline, CDR1 is KGHSH and CDR2 LQKENI. CDR3 residues: CASSYGRAPYNEQFF. CDR3 sequence (DNA): TGTGCCAGTTCCTATGGCAGGGCCCCCTACAATGAGCAGTTCTTC. Complete variable domain (other parts from reference TRBV18 and TRBJ2-1): NAGVMQNPRHLVRRRGQEARLRCSPMKGHSHVYWYRQLPEEGLKFMVYLQKENIIDESGMPKERFSAEFPKEGPSILRIQQVVRGDSAAYFCASSYGRAPYNEQFFGPGTRLTVL.

Regarding this clone: At one end the junction does not follow the germline gene, possibly because of a read error. The chain is built from TRBV7-3 and TRBJ2-3; TRBD2 matches at 10 bases. The CDR3 runs to 14 residues. Germline CDR1 SGHTA, CDR2 FQGTGA. The chain's CDR3 is CASSSPHPSGGRGF. The CDR3 DNA follows: TGTGCCAGCAGCTCACCTCACCCTAGCGGGGGAAGGGGGTTT.

The V and J genes are TRBV30 and TRBJ1-4; 8 bases align to TRBD1. In germline, CDR1 is GTSNPN, CDR2 SVGIG (reference sequence). The trim removed 5 bases at V and 8 bases at J, leaving 7 bases unmatched. The CDR3 is made up of 13 amino acids. The CDR3 reads CAWAQGAQEKLFF. Here the CDR3 DNA reads TGTGCCTGGGCCCAGGGGGCTCAGGAAAAACTGTTTTTT.

The rearrangement uses TRBV6-1 and TRBJ2-5; 11 bases map to TRBD1. V lost 2 bases, J lost 5 bases, and 7 bases stayed unmatched. Looked up from germline, CDR1 is MNHNS and CDR2 is SASEGT. The CDR3 has 16 residues. The CDR3 spells CASSELGQGAWETQYF. The DNA of the CDR3 is TGTGCCAGCAGTGAACTTGGACAGGGGGCTTGGGAGACCCAGTACTTC.

This clone came up a few times. The V gene is TRBV5-6, the J gene TRBJ2-5; 7 bases map to TRBD1. The J segment lost 1 base and the V segment lost 4 bases, leaving 7 bases of the junction unmatched. Germline values: CDR1 SGHDT, CDR2 YYEEEE. The CDR3 runs to 15 residues. The CDR3 sequence: CASSATRGIQETQYF. The CDR3 nucleotides read TGTGCCAGCAGCGCTACCAGGGGGATCCAAGAGACCCAGTACTTC. The full variable domain, rest sourced from reference TRBV5-6 and TRBJ2-5, is DAGVTQSPTHLIKTRGQQVTLRCSPKSGHDTVSWYQQALGQGPQFIFQYYEEEERQRGNFPDRFSGHQFPNYSSELNVNALLLGDSALYLCASSATRGIQETQYFGPGTRLLVL.

The chain links TRBV2 to TRBJ2-7; D may be TRBD2 (6 bases). The CDR3 spans 15 residues. Trimming removed 5 bases from V and 0 bases from J, with 14 bases in between. CDR1 SNHLY and CDR2 FYNNEI come from the germline V gene. The CDR3 DNA follows: TGTGCCAGCAGTAACCCGGGGGAATTCTCCTACGAGCAGTACTTC. It is translated as CASSNPGEFSYEQYF.